This T cell receptor (beta chain) was observed in a study of breast tumors, draining lymph nodes, adjacent tissues. This clonotype is a singleton in its sample. Trimming at V came to 6 bases and at J to 2 bases, leaving 6 bases not matched to a gene. From germline, CDR1 is SGHTA and CDR2 FQGNSA. This CDR3 is built from 15 residues. TCRdb reprocessed the multiplex PCR reads via MiXCR and lists one record per CDR3 protein. The sample consists of 200,000 to 250,000 distinct CDR3 sequences, approximately 36% of them appearing once. Samples came from axillary lymph nodes draining the breast cancer. The chain couples TRBV7-2 to TRBJ2-3, with 9 nucleotides matching TRBD1. The sample comprised axillary lymph node tissue. The TCR sequence derives from a female donor with breast cancer. Some clones in this sample may be carry-over from other donors' samples. CDR3 DNA: TGTGCCAGCAGGATTGGACAGGGGAACACAGATACGCAGTATTTT. It codes for CASRIGQGNTDTQYF.